This note documents a single T cell receptor (beta chain) sequence. Its antigen remains unidentified. Genomic DNA of every subset was divided equally among multiple immunoSEQ plates. Here immunoSEQ multiplex PCR was the method, and the copy in TCRdb shows in-frame clones only, minus some. This sample has about 1 million clones, with approximately 72% found just once. CDR3 size: 15 residues. CDR1 is SNHLY and CDR2 is FYNNEI in the germline V gene. V lost 0 bases and J lost 7, with 15 bases in between. This specimen comes from a study of shared clonotypes between healthy human individuals. General study findings and limits: The study generally estimated greater richness for naive than memory subsets. Only a few donors were included, so the genetic and exposure-history diversity represented was limited.

The study separated CD4+ cells into CD45RA+ naive and CD45RA-negative memory subsets. The sequenced sample consisted of memory CD4+ T cells sorted from blood. The subset denotes: CD45RA-negative fraction. This clonotype was obtained from a man in his late teens or twenties in good health. The V gene is TRBV2, the J gene TRBJ2-5; D remains ambiguous. The CDR3 nucleotides read TGTGCCAGCAGTGAAGCCTCGACGGCCCCCCGGACCCAGTACTTC. Protein: CASSEASTAPRTQYF. Looking up the rest from reference TRBV2 and TRBJ2-5 gives the full variable domain: EPEVTQTPSHQVTQMGQEVILRCVPISNHLYFYWYRQILGQKVEFLVSFYNNEISEKSEIFDDQFSVERPDGSNFTLKIRSTKLEDSAMYFCASSEASTAPRTQYFGPGTRLLVL.